This section outlines one T cell receptor (beta chain) sequence together with its context. Antigen unknown. The source of the sample is a study of graft-versus-host responses after intestinal transplantation. General study findings and limits: Patients with graft-donor T cell macrochimerism had high graft-versus-host to host-versus-graft clonal ratios in allografts.

Trimming took 4 bases from V and 8 from J, leaving 21 bases between them. The CDR3 consists of 16 residues. Germline V gene sequence: CDR1 SNHLY, CDR2 FYNNEI. Generated by immunoSEQ multiplex PCR, the TCRdb table keeps only in-frame clones and is missing some. The sample contains about 97,000 clones, more than 80% of which appear only once. Sample: PBMCs, taken approximately 470 days after intestinal transplant. The chain has TRBV2 and TRBJ2-1; the D call may be TRBD1 or TRBD2 (7 bases each). The clonotype originates from a human patient who received an intestinal transplant, so some T cells may come from the graft donor. In DNA form, the CDR3 reads TGTGCCAGCAGTGCGCCCAGGGGGAGGGCAGGGTATGAGCAGTTCTTC. Protein product: CASSAPRGRAGYEQFF.